This record covers a single T cell receptor (beta chain). These data are taken from a study of blood T cell repertoires in COVID-19. The CDR3 length is 14 residues. Germline lookup yields CDR1 MDHEN and CDR2 SYDVKM. V dropped 5 bases and J dropped 8 bases, with 16 bases sitting between them. Profiled with immunoSEQ multiplex PCR; TCRdb holds only in-frame clones, not every one. This sample yields 140,000 to 150,000 clones, of which 81% are seen a single time; about 7.5% belongs to the top ten. The specimen sequenced was peripheral blood. The chain recombines TRBV28 with TRBJ1-3, with TRBD1 as a possible D gene (6 bases). The TCR originated in a human donor in a cohort sampled during active COVID-19. As DNA, the CDR3 is TGTGCCAGCAGTACCCTTACAGGGTTTTACACCATATATTTT. Its translation is CASSTLTGFYTIYF. The whole variable domain, filled in from reference TRBV28 and TRBJ1-3, reads DVKVTQSSRYLVKRTGEKVFLECVQDMDHENMFWYRQDPGLGLRLIYFSYDVKMKEKGDIPEGYSVSREKKERFSLILESASTNQTSMYLCASSTLTGFYTIYFGEGSWLTVV.